This T cell receptor (beta chain) is from a study of blood T cell repertoires in COVID-19. Study overall: Specimens from acute and convalescent COVID-19 originated in the United States, Italy and Spain. From T cells, B-cell-depleted T cells, or PBMCs came the material, which was cDNA or gDNA.

This clone occurred once. Authors' methods: Reference gene primers were amplified, and this amplification served to estimate nucleated cell counts. The protocol was immunoSEQ multiplex PCR, while the TCRdb copy is restricted to in-frame clones and leaves out a portion. That table furnishes V, J and clone size, whereas the DNA furnished D and trimming. The sample records 100,000 to 110,000 clones, roughly 87% being singletons. The CDR3 covers 17 residues. Trimming removed 0 bases from V and 8 bases from J; junction bases left unmatched: 13. From germline, CDR1 is SGHTS and CDR2 YDEGEE. Sequenced sample: peripheral blood. This TCR was sampled from a man in his thirties or forties in a cohort sampled during active COVID-19. The genes are TRBV5-8 and TRBJ1-4, with 7 bases fitting TRBD1. This CDR3 reads CASSLAGNRGEREKLFF. CDR3 nucleotides: TGTGCCAGCAGCTTGGCCGGGAACAGGGGTGAGAGGGAAAAACTGTTTTTT. Supplemented by reference TRBV5-8 and TRBJ1-4, the full variable domain reads EAGVTQSPTHLIKTRGQQATLRCSPISGHTSVYWYQQALGLGLQFLLWYDEGEERNRGNFPPRFSGRQFPNYSSELNVNALELEDSALYLCASSLAGNRGEREKLFFGSGTQLSVL.